Only a few counts were recorded for the clone carrying this T cell receptor beta chain. Its antigen is not known. Graves' hyperthyroidism showing no ophthalmopathy progression within 18 months was considered stable. TCR beta CDR3 region amplification was performed from RNA transcripts. When the TCR CDR3 underwent first-round RT-PCR, the HTBI primer set was used. TCRdb analysed the multiplex PCR reads with MiXCR anew, one entry per CDR3 protein. The repertoire holds 700,000 or so distinct CDR3 sequences, with roughly 17% as singletons. Between the trimmed V and J ends, which lost 4 bases and 8 bases, there was a span of 15 bases. CDR3 length equals 14 residues. The V gene's germline CDR1 is MRHNA and CDR2 SNTAGT. The data were taken from a study of T cells in Graves' hyperthyroidism and ophthalmopathy. Notes on the study in general: Blood also showed most of the thyroid clonotypes that were expanded above 0.001.

This clonotype originated in a man aged 18 to 29 with Graves' hyperthyroidism. J is TRBJ1-5 and V is TRBV6-4; D perhaps matches TRBD1 (5 bases). The sequenced material came from blood. Here the CDR3 DNA reads TGTGCCAGCAGTGCTGGAGGAAGGGGTGAGCCCCAGCATTTT. Translated: CASSAGGRGEPQHF.